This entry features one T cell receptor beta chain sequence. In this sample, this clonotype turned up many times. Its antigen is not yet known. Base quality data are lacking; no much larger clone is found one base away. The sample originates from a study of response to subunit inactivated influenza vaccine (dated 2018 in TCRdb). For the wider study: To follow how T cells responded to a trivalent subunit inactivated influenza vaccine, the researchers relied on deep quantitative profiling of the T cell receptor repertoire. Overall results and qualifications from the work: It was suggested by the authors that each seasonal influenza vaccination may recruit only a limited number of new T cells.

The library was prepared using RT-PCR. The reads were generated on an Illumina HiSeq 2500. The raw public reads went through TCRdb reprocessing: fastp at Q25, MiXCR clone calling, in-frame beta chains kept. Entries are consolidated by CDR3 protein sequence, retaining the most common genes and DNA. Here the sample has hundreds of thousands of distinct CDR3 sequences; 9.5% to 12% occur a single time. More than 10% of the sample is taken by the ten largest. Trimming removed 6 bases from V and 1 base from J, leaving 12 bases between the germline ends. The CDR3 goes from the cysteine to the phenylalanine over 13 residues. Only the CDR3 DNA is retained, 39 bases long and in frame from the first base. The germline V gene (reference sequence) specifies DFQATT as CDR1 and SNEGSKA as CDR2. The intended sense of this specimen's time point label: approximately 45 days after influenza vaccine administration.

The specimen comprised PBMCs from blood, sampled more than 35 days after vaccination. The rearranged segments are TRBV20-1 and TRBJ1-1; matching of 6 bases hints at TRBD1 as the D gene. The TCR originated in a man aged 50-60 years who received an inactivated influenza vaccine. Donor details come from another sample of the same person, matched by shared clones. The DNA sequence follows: TGCAGTGCCCCAGGGGAGGGGAACACTGAAGCTTTCTTT. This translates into CSAPGEGNTEAFF.